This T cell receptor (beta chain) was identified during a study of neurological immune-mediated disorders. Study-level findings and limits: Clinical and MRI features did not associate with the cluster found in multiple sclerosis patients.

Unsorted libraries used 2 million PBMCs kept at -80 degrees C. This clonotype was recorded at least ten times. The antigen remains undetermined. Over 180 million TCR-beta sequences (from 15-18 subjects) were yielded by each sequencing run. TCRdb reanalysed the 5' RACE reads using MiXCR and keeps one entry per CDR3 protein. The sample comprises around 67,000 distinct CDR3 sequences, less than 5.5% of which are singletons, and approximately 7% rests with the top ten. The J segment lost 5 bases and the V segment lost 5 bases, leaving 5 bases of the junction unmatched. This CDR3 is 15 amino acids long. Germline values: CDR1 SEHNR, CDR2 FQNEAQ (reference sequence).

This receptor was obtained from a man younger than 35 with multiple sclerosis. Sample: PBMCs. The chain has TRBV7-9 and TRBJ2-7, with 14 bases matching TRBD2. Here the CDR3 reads CASSPPGLAGDEQYF. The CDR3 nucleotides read TGTGCCAGCAGCCCACCGGGACTAGCGGGAGACGAGCAGTACTTC.